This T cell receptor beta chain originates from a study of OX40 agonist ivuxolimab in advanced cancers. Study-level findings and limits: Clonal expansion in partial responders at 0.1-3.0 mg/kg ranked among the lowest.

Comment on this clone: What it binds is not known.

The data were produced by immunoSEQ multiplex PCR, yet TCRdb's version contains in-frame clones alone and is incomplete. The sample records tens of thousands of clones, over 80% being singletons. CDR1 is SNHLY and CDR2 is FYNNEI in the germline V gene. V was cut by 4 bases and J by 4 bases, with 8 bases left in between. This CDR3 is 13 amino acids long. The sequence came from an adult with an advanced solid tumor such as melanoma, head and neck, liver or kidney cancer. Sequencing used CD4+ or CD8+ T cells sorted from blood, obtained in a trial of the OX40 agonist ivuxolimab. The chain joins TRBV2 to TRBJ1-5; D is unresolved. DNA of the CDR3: TGTGCCAGCAGTGTTGTCGGTAATCAGCCCCAGCATTTT. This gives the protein CASSVVGNQPQHF.